What follows describes a single T cell receptor (beta chain). Antigen: not known. The sample comes from a study of blood T cells in healthy people across ages. Findings and limits, study-wide: Diversity estimates drawn from one million T cells were deemed underestimates. In these data, TCR beta diversity tracked strongly with naive T cell percentage.

Combining a sample-barcoded 5' primer with a J-beta primer mix, a second PCR ran for roughly 7 to 11 cycles. Every cDNA was tagged by a template-switch adaptor with 12 random nucleotides. Each CDR3 protein gets one entry after TCRdb re-called the 5' RACE reads with MiXCR. The profile covers about 1.7 million distinct CDR3 sequences, with approximately 28% appearing a single time and 6.5% to 8.5% taken by the ten largest. V was clipped by 0 bases and J by 4 bases, with 15 bases between them. The CDR3 covers 15 residues. In germline, CDR1 is SQVTM, CDR2 ANQGSEA. Total RNA, at least 5.5 micrograms per sample, was extracted from PBMCs.

This TCR derives from a woman aged 30 to 39 in good health. The chain carries TRBV29-1 and TRBJ1-1, with D possibly matching TRBD1 (5 bases). Sequencing was performed on blood. The CDR3 DNA reads TGCAGCGTTGAAGATCTGGTCAGGGCGGTCACTGAAGCTTTCTTT. As protein: CSVEDLVRAVTEAFF.